The 23 T cell receptor beta chains in this list originate from one sample, sequenced in a study of blood T cell repertoires in COVID-19. This table comes from immunoSEQ multiplex PCR, and its TCRdb copy is limited to in-frame clones, with some not included. Of approximately 200,000 clones listed, about four fifths were seen once; the top ten hold roughly 7.8%. Material for sequencing was peripheral blood. The receptor source for this set is a woman older than 75 with COVID-19, enrolled during active disease.

V gene TRBV9 combines with J gene TRBJ1-2; TRBD1 agrees at 7 bases. The CDR3 is made up of 14 amino acids. Trimming removed 4 bases from V and 5 bases from J; junction bases left unmatched: 8. Germline CDR1 reads SGDLS; CDR2 reads YYNGEE. The CDR3 sequence is CASSPTGNGYGYTF. CDR3 DNA: TGTGCCAGCAGCCCGACAGGGAATGGGTATGGCTACACCTTC.

The CDR3 here is CSARDRGNDTF. The CDR3 nucleotides are TGCAGTGCTAGGGACAGGGGTAACGACACCTTC. The rearrangement links TRBV20-1 to TRBJ1-2; 9 nucleotides match TRBD1. With 3 bases clipped from V and 12 bases from J, the junction kept 5 bases outside the gene matches. The germline V gene has CDR1 DFQATT and CDR2 SNEGSKA (reference sequence). The CDR3 extends over 11 amino acids.

The chain uses TRBV6-1 and TRBJ1-3; TRBD1 is a possible D gene (5 bases). Germline V CDR1 and CDR2: MNHNS, SASEGT. With 2 bases removed from V and 5 bases from J, the gap between germline ends came to 16 bases. The CDR3 sequence is 16 residues long. In DNA, the CDR3 is TGTGCCAGCAGTGAATACAGGAGAAGTGTCAGAAACACCATATATTTT. It translates to CASSEYRRSVRNTIYF.

V is TRBV19 and J is TRBJ2-1; no reliable D call. V was pared by 4 bases and J by 7 bases, with 11 bases between. Germline V gene sequence: CDR1 LNHDA, CDR2 SQIVND (reference sequence). The CDR3 runs 13 residues. The CDR3 nucleotides are TGTGCCAGTAGTAAAGACCACCTAAATGAGCAGTTCTTC. It is translated as CASSKDHLNEQFF.

This clone came up a few times. V gene TRBV27 combines with J gene TRBJ2-7; 10 nucleotides match TRBD2. V was clipped by 5 bases and J by 4 bases; unmatched bases: 5. The CDR3 totals 14 residues. CDR1 MNHEY and CDR2 SMNVEV come from the germline V gene (reference sequence). CDR3 sequence reads: CASSPPGLAYEQYF. The DNA of the CDR3 is TGTGCCAGCAGTCCACCGGGACTAGCGTACGAGCAGTACTTC.

V gene TRBV18 combines with J gene TRBJ2-7, with D tentatively TRBD1 (6 bases). CDR3 length: 20 residues. Trimming shortened V by 3 bases and J by 4 bases, and 31 bases separated the two germline ends. Germline CDR1 KGHSH, CDR2 LQKENI. CDR3 bases: TGTGCCAGCTCACCGTCAGGACAGTTTAGTTTTCGTAGAATGATTTACGAGCAGTACTTC. Protein product: CASSPSGQFSFRRMIYEQYF.

This chain joins TRBV6-5 and TRBJ1-2; a possible D gene is TRBD1 (5 bases). Trimming left V 4 bases short and J 3 bases short, with 18 bases between. This CDR3 contains 16 residues. Germline lookup yields CDR1 MNHEY and CDR2 SVGAGI. The CDR3 DNA is TGTGCCAGCAGTTCCTTTTCGACAGCCTCCCACTATGGCTACACCTTC. Translation gives CASSSFSTASHYGYTF.

The chain carries TRBV4-2 and TRBJ2-7; D uncertain. CDR3 size: 14 residues. Trimming cost V 0 bases and J 3 bases, with 9 bases left between them. Germline V lookup: CDR1 LGHNA, CDR2 YNFKEQ. The CDR3 DNA reads as TGTGCCAGCAGCCAAGAACTTAGGAGCTACGAGCAGTACTTC. Translated, it gives CASSQELRSYEQYF.

The chain carries TRBV28 and TRBJ2-7; TRBD1 matches at 10 bases. V was pared by 4 bases and J by 1 base, with 4 bases of the junction left unmatched. The CDR3 is 15 amino acids. Germline loops: CDR1 MDHEN, CDR2 SYDVKM. Written as DNA, the CDR3 is TGTGCCAGCAGTTCACCGGGACAGGGGTCCTACGAGCAGTACTTC. Translation gives CASSSPGQGSYEQYF.

The V and J genes are TRBV7-9 and TRBJ2-7; D is uncertain. V shed 5 bases and J shed 5 bases, with 7 bases lying between them. This CDR3 is 11 amino acids long. Per the germline V gene, CDR1 is SEHNR and CDR2 is FQNEAQ (reference sequence). The DNA for the CDR3 is TGTGCCAGCAGCCCCCAGGACGAGCAGTACTTC. Translating it yields CASSPQDEQYF.

The chain is built from TRBV4-2 and TRBJ1-2; possibly TRBD1 for D (6 bases). The CDR3 length is 15 residues. V lost 2 bases and J 4 bases, leaving 14 bases between the germline ends. In germline, CDR1 is LGHNA, CDR2 YNFKEQ. In DNA form, the CDR3 reads TGTGCCAGCAGCCAACAGGGGCTGACTATCTATGGCTACACCTTC. Protein product: CASSQQGLTIYGYTF.

The V and J genes are TRBV11-3 and TRBJ2-1, with D possibly being TRBD1 (5 bases). The CDR3 is 15 residues long. Per the germline V gene, CDR1 is SGHNT and CDR2 is YENEEA. V was cut by 1 base and J by 5 bases, with 12 bases left in between. The CDR3 DNA follows: TGTGCCAGCAGCTTAGGTGTGGTGGGGCACAATGAGCAGTTCTTC. The encoded protein is CASSLGVVGHNEQFF.

The chain uses TRBV5-1 and TRBJ1-2; possibly TRBD1 for D (6 bases). CDR3 size: 15 residues. From germline, CDR1 is SGHRS and CDR2 YFSETQ. Trimming pared 0 bases from V and 4 bases from J, leaving 13 bases between. The DNA of the CDR3 is TGCGCCAGCAGCTTGGAGGTGACAGGCCCCTATGGCTACACCTTC. It codes for CASSLEVTGPYGYTF.

V gene TRBV6-8 combines with J gene TRBJ2-7, with 11 nucleotides matching TRBD2. V lost 1 base to trimming and J lost 6 bases; unmatched junction nucleotides: 8. There are 16 residues in the CDR3. CDR1 MNHGY and CDR2 SAAAGT come from the germline V gene. The CDR3 spells CASSYYPSGRLGEQYF. In nucleotides, the CDR3 is TGTGCCAGCAGTTACTACCCTAGCGGGAGGTTAGGCGAGCAGTACTTC.

This clone occurred once. The rearrangement uses TRBV3-1 (or the pseudogene TRBV3-2) and TRBJ2-2; D possibly corresponds to TRBD2 (5 bases). Germline V CDR1 and CDR2: LGHDT, YNNKEL (reference sequence). The V end was cut by 9 bases, the J end by 6 bases, with 8 bases between. The length of the CDR3 is 11 residues. The CDR3 coding sequence is TGTGCCAGTCGAGGGCCCGGGGAGCTGTTTTTT. Its translation is CASRGPGELFF.

CDR3 nucleotide sequence: TGTGCCAGCAGAACTGGACAGGACCAAGAGACCCAGTACTTC. Translation: CASRTGQDQETQYF. V is TRBV2 and J is TRBJ2-5; 7 bases are shared with TRBD1. The CDR3 extends over 14 amino acids. Trimming took 6 bases from V and 0 from J; bases not matched to a gene: 4. From germline, CDR1 is SNHLY and CDR2 FYNNEI.

The CDR3 DNA reads TGCGCCAGCAGCCCGCAGGGTGGTGAAAAACTGTTTTTT. It translates to CASSPQGGEKLFF. This sequence joins TRBV5-1 and TRBJ1-4, with TRBD1 as a possible D gene (5 bases). The CDR3 consists of 13 residues. Per the germline V gene, CDR1 is SGHRS and CDR2 is YFSETQ. V was trimmed by 4 bases and J by 7 bases, leaving 11 bases between them. Based on the CDR3 plus reference TRBV5-1 and TRBJ1-4, the full variable domain is KAGVTQTPRYLIKTRGQQVTLSCSPISGHRSVSWYQQTPGQGLQFLFEYFSETQRNKGNFPGRFSGRQFSNSRSEMNVSTLELGDSALYLCASSPQGGEKLFFGSGTQLSVL.

The CDR3 is CATSQGGTGAQETQYF. The CDR3 DNA follows: TGTGCCACCAGTCAAGGTGGGACAGGGGCGCAAGAGACCCAGTACTTC. The chain carries TRBV24-1 and TRBJ2-5; 10 positions agree with TRBD1. This CDR3 spans 16 amino acids. Germline CDR1 is KGHDR and CDR2 is SFDVKD. Germline trimming cut 6 bases from V and 2 bases from J; bases unmatched to any gene: 8.

A single count supports this clone. The V call is TRBV11-2, the J call TRBJ1-5; D is unclear. V was trimmed by 5 bases and J by 0 bases, leaving 11 bases between them. The CDR3 runs to 15 residues. The germline gives CDR1 SGHAT, CDR2 FQNNGV. The CDR3 is CASSPGSYSNQPQHF. The DNA for the CDR3 is TGTGCCAGCAGCCCAGGCAGTTATAGCAATCAGCCCCAGCATTTT.

The chain carries TRBV3-1 (or the pseudogene TRBV3-2) and TRBJ1-2; D call uncertain. CDR3 size: 13 residues. Trimming cost V 4 bases and J 6 bases, with 12 bases left between them. Germline assignment: CDR1 LGHDT and CDR2 YNNKEL (reference sequence). CDR3 bases: TGTGCCAGCAGCCCGATCGAGGTTAATGGCTACACCTTC. It encodes CASSPIEVNGYTF.

V usage is TRBV29-1 and J usage is TRBJ1-5; D call uncertain. Germline V gene data show CDR1 as SQVTM and CDR2 as ANQGSEA. CDR3 size: 14 residues. Trimming left V 4 bases short and J 0 bases short, with 10 bases between. CDR3 loop: CSVAHGNSNQPQHF. For the CDR3, the DNA is TGCAGCGTTGCCCACGGGAATAGCAATCAGCCCCAGCATTTT. Full variable domain (rest looked up from reference TRBV29-1 and TRBJ1-5): SAVISQKPSRDICQRGTSLTIQCQVDSQVTMMFWYRQQPGQSLTLIATANQGSEATYESGFVIDKFPISRPNLTFSTLTVSNMSPEDSSIYLCSVAHGNSNQPQHFGDGTRLSIL.

V and J are TRBV15 and TRBJ1-3; no reliable D call. Germline values: CDR1 LNHNV, CDR2 YYDKDF (reference sequence). This CDR3 comprises 15 residues. V shed 0 bases and J shed 2 bases, with 8 bases lying between them. CDR3 amino acids: CATSRDRGAGNTIYF. In nucleotides, the CDR3 is TGTGCCACCAGCAGAGATCGCGGGGCTGGAAACACCATATATTTT.

This clone was found many times. This chain connects TRBV5-1 to TRBJ1-3, with unresolved D. Germline CDR1 and CDR2: SGHRS and YFSETQ. The CDR3 sequence is 15 residues long. V was shortened by 4 bases and J by 0 bases, with 11 bases between the two germline ends. The chain's CDR3 is CASSPDGNSGNTIYF. The CDR3 DNA reads TGCGCCAGCAGCCCGGACGGGAACTCTGGAAACACCATATATTTT.